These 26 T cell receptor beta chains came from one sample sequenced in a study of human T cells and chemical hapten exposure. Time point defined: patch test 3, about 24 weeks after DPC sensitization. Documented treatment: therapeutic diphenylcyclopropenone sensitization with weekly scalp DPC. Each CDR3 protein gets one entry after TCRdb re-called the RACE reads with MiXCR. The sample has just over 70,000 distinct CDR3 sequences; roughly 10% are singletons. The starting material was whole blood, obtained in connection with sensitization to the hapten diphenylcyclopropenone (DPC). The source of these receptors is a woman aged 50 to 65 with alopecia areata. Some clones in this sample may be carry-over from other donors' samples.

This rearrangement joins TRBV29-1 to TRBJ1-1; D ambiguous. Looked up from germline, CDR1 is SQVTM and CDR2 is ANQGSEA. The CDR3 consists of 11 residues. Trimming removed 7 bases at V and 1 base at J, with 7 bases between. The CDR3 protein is CSATANTEAFF. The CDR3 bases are TGCAGCGCGACGGCGAACACTGAAGCTTTCTTT.

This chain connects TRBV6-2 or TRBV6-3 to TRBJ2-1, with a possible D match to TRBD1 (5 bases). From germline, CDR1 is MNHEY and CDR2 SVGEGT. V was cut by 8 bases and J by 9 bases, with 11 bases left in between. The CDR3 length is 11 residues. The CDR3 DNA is TGTGCCAGCCCGACAGATGGTGAGCAGTTCTTC. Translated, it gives CASPTDGEQFF.

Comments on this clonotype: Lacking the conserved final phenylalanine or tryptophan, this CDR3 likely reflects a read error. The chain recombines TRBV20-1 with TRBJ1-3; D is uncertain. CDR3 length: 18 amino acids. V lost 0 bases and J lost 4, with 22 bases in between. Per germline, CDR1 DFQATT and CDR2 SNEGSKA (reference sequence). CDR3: CSARDPNKARLEGNTIYY. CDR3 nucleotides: TGCAGTGCTAGAGATCCGAATAAAGCCCGTTTAGAGGGAAACACCATATATTAT.

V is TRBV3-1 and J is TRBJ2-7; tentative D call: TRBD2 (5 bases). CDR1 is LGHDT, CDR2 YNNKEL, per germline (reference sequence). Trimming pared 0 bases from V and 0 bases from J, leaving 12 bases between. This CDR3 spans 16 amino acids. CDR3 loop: CASSQDGSVSSYEQYF. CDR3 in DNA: TGTGCCAGCAGCCAAGATGGGAGCGTCAGCTCCTACGAGCAGTACTTC.

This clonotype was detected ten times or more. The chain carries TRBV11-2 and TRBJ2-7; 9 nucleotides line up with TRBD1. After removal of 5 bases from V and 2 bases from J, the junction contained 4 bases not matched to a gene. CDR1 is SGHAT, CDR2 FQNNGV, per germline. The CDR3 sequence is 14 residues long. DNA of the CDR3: TGTGCCAGCAGCCCCGGGACAGGGCCCTACGAGCAGTACTTC. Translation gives CASSPGTGPYEQYF.

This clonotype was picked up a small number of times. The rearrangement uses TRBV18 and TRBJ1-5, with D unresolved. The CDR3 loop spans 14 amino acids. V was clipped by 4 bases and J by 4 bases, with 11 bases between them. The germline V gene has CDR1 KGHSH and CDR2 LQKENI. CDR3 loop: CASSQAQLNQPQHF. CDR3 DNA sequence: TGTGCCAGCTCACAGGCCCAACTAAATCAGCCCCAGCATTTT.

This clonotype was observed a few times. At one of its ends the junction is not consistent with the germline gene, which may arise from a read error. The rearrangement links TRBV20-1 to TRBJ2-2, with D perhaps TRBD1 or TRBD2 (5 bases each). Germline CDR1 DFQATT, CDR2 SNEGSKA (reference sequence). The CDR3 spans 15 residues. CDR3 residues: CSAPGASRNTGDLFF. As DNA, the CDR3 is TGCAGTGCCCCAGGCGCTAGCAGGAACACCGGGGACCTGTTTTTT.

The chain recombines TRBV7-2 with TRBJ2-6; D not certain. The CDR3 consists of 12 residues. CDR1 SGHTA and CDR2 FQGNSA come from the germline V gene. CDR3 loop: CGAGSGANVLTF. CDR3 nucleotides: TGTGGCGCCGGGTCTGGGGCCAACGTCCTGACTTTC.

CDR3: CASSHEPQTSEWDAAKNIQYF. CDR3 DNA: TGTGCCAGCAGCCACGAGCCTCAGACTAGTGAGTGGGATGCGGCCAAAAACATTCAGTACTTC. The rearrangement joins TRBV3-1 to TRBJ2-4; D might be TRBD2 (6 bases). The length of the CDR3 is 21 residues. Germline CDR1 reads LGHDT; CDR2 reads YNNKEL (reference sequence). The ends were cut back, 3 bases at V and 1 base at J, with 28 bases in the middle.

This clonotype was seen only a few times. CDR3 residues: CASSQDPGTSGYNEQFF. The CDR3 nucleotides read TGTGCCAGCAGCCAAGACCCCGGGACTAGCGGATACAATGAGCAGTTCTTC. The rearrangement uses TRBV3-1 and TRBJ2-1, with 11 bases that match TRBD2. Germline CDR1 is LGHDT and CDR2 is YNNKEL (reference sequence). V gave up 0 bases and J gave up 4 bases; unmatched junction bases: 5. The CDR3 is 17 residues long.

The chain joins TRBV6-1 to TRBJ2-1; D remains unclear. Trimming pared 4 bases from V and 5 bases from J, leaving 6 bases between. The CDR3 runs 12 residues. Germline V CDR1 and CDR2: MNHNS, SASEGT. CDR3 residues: CASSVRNNEQFF. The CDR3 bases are TGTGCCAGCAGTGTAAGGAACAATGAGCAGTTCTTC.

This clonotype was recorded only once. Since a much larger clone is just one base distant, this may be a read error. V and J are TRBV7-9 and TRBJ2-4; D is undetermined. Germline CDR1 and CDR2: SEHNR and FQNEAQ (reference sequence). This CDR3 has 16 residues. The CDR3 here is CPSSLSALGSADIQYF. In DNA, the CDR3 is TGTCCCAGCAGCTTATCGGCCCTAGGCTCCGCAGACATTCAGTACTTC. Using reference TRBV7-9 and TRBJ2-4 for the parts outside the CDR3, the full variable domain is DTGVSQNPRHKITKRGQNVTFRCDPISEHNRLYWYRQTLGQGPEFLTYFQNEAQLEKSRLLSDRFSAERPKGSFSTLEIQRTEQGDSAMYLCPSSLSALGSADIQYFGAGTRLSVL.

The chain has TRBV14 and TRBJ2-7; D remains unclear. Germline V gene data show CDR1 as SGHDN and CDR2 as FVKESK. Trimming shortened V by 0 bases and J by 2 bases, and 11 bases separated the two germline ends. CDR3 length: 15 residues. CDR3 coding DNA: TGTGCCAGCAGCCAAGATCCAGGTGTCCCCTACGAGCAGTACTTC. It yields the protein CASSQDPGVPYEQYF. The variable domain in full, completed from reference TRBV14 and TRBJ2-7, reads EAGVTQFPSHSVIEKGQTVTLRCDPISGHDNLYWYRRVMGKEIKFLLHFVKESKQDESGMPNNRFLAERTGGTYSTLKVQPAELEDSGVYFCASSQDPGVPYEQYFGPGTRLTVT.

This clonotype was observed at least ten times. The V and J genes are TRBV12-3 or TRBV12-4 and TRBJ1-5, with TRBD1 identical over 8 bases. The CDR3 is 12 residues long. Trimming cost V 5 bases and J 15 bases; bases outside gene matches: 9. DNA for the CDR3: TGTGCCAGCAGTCTTGGACAGGGTAATCCGCATTTT. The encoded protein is CASSLGQGNPHF.

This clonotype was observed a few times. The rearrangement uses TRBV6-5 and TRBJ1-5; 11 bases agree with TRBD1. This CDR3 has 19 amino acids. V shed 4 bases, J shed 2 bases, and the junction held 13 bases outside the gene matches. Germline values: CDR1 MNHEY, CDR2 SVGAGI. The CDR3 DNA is TGTGCCAGCAGTTCTACCGGGACAGGGGGACCATTGGGCAATCAGCCCCAGCATTTT. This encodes CASSSTGTGGPLGNQPQHF.

CDR3 in amino acids: CASSQRTGDNYGYTF. The CDR3 DNA reads TGCGCCAGCAGCCAGAGGACAGGGGATAACTATGGCTACACCTTC. V is TRBV4-3 and J is TRBJ1-2; TRBD1 agrees at 9 bases. Germline CDR1 reads LGHNA; CDR2 reads YSLEER. V shed 3 bases, J shed 1 base, and the junction held 3 bases outside the gene matches. The CDR3 runs to 15 residues.

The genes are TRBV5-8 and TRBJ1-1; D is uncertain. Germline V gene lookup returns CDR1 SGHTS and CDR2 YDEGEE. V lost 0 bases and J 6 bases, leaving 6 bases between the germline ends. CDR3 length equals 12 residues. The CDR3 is CASSLVKAEAFF. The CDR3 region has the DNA TGTGCCAGCAGCTTGGTAAAGGCTGAAGCTTTCTTT. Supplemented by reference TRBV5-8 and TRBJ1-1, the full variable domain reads EAGVTQSPTHLIKTRGQQATLRCSPISGHTSVYWYQQALGLGLQFLLWYDEGEERNRGNFPPRFSGRQFPNYSSELNVNALELEDSALYLCASSLVKAEAFFGQGTRLTVV.

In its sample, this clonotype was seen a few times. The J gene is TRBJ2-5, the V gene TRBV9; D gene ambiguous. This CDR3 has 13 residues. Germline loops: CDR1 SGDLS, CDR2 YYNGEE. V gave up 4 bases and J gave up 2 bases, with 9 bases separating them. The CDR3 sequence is CASSPSGQETQYF. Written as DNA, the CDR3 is TGTGCCAGCAGCCCATCCGGGCAAGAGACCCAGTACTTC.

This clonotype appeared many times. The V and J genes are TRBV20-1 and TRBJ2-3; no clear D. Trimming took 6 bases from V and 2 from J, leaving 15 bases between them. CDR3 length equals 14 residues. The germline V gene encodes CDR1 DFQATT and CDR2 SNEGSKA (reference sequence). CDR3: CSAPWVPFTDTQYF. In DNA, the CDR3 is TGCAGTGCCCCGTGGGTTCCCTTCACAGATACGCAGTATTTT.

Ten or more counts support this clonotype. Written as DNA, the CDR3 is TGTGCCAGCTCACCACCGGCCAGGGGCCGCACCGGAGCTTTCTTT. It specifies CASSPPARGRTGAFF. The chain uses TRBV18 and TRBJ1-1, with D perhaps TRBD1 (6 bases). The germline V and J ends were trimmed by 0 bases and 10 bases, with 18 bases remaining between them. Germline V CDR1 and CDR2: KGHSH, LQKENI. This CDR3 region has 15 residues.

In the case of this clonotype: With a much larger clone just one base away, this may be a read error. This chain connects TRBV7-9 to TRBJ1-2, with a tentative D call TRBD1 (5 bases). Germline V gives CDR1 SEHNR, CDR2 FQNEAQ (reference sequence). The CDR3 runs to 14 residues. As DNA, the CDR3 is TGTGCCAACAGCTTCCCGTTAGGGGACTATGGCTACACCTTC. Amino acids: CANSFPLGDYGYTF.

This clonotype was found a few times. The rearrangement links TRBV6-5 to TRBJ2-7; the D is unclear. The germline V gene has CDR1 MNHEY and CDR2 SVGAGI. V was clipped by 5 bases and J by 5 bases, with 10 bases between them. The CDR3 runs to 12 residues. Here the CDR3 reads CASSAYPHEQYF. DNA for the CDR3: TGTGCCAGCAGTGCCTACCCCCACGAGCAGTACTTC.

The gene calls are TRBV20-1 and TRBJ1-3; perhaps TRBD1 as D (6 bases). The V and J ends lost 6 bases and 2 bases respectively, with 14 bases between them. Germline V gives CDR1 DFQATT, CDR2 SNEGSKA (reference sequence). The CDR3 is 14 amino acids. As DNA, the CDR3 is TGCAGTGCCCCTTGGACAGCCACTGGAAACACCATATATTTT. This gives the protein CSAPWTATGNTIYF.

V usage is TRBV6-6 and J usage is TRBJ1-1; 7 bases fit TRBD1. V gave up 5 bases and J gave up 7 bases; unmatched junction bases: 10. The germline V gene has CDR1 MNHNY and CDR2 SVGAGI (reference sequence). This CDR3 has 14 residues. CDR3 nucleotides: TGTGCCAGCAGTCCCCTTGACAGGGTTATTGAAGCTTTCTTT. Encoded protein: CASSPLDRVIEAFF.

The CDR3 sequence is CASSISGTAVSYNEQFF. The CDR3 region has the DNA TGTGCCAGTAGTATCTCCGGGACGGCTGTATCCTACAATGAGCAGTTCTTC. The V gene is TRBV19, the J gene TRBJ2-1; either TRBD1 or TRBD2 may fit D (5 bases each). Trimming pared 3 bases from V and 1 base from J, leaving 16 bases between. CDR1 LNHDA and CDR2 SQIVND come from the germline V gene (reference sequence). This CDR3 region has 17 residues.

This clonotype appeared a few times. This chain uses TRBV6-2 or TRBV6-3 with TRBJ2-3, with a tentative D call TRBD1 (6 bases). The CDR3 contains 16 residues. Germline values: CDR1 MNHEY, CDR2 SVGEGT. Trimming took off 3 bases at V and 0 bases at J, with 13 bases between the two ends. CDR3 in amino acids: CASSYGGRSSTDTQYF. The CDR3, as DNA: TGTGCCAGCAGTTATGGGGGCCGATCTAGCACAGATACGCAGTATTTT.